The rows below give T cell receptor beta chains drawn from one sample of a study of siplizumab effects on memory and regulatory T cells. Only in-frame clones appear in the TCRdb table, and some are missing; sequencing was by immunoSEQ multiplex PCR. The table shows about 87,000 clones, with 80% to 90% occurring only once. Sequencing was done on a sample of CD4+ T cells sorted from blood. These receptors came from a human donor in good health. Both conserved end residues are part of each CDR3. A D gene is named only where the DNA matches it firmly. Size is stated for part of the rows, as once, few or many counts, or as a class when the clone is expanded.

d_call clone_size j_call v_call cdr3_nt cdr3_aa
- - TRBJ1-2 TRBV10-3 TGTGCCATCAGGGGGGACCACGGCTATGGCTACACCTTC CAIRGDHGYGYTF
TRBD2 - TRBJ2-1 TRBV15 TGTGCCACCAGCAGAGGGTGGAGGGGGACTAGCCCGGGTGAGCAGTTCTTC CATSRGWRGTSPGEQFF
- - TRBJ1-3 TRBV15 TGTGCCACCAGCACAACTTACAGCTCTGGAAACACCATATATTTT CATSTTYSSGNTIYF
TRBD1 - TRBJ1-2 TRBV4-1 TGCGCCAGCAGCCAACCCCTTGACAGGGAAGTTCGTGGCTACACCTTC CASSQPLDREVRGYTF
TRBD2 - TRBJ2-3 TRBV5-1 TGCGCCAGCAGCTTGGCGCTAGCGGGAGTGGCGGATACGCAGTATTTT CASSLALAGVADTQYF
TRBD2 - TRBJ2-3 TRBV28 TGTGCCAGCAGTCCTAGCGGGGTAGATACGCAGTATTTT CASSPSGVDTQYF
- - TRBJ2-7 TRBV7-9 TGTGCCAGCAGCTTAAATGCTAACTCCTACGAGCAGTACTTC CASSLNANSYEQYF
TRBD2 - TRBJ2-1 TRBV7-2 TGTGCCAGCAGCCAGACTAGCGGGAGATCCTACAATGAGCAGTTCTTC CASSQTSGRSYNEQFF
- - TRBJ2-1 TRBV9 TGTGCCAGCACCAAAGGCGGCAGCTCCTACAATGAGCAGTTCTTC CASTKGGSSYNEQFF
TRBD2 - TRBJ2-7 TRBV7-2 TGTGCCAGCAGCCGCCTAGCGGGAAGAACCTACGAGCAGTACTTC CASSRLAGRTYEQYF
TRBD1 - TRBJ1-5 TRBV6-5 TGTGCCAGCAGGCGGGGACAGAGCAATCAGCCCCAGCATTTT CASRRGQSNQPQHF
TRBD2 - TRBJ2-1 TRBV5-1 TGCGCCAGCAGCTTACTAGCGGGAGCTCCGAATGAGCAGTTCTTC CASSLLAGAPNEQFF
- - TRBJ1-1 TRBV19 TGTGCCAGTAGTATGGGCTGGGGATTAGGGAACACTGAAGCTTTCTTT CASSMGWGLGNTEAFF
- - TRBJ2-5 TRBV5-4 TGTGCCAGCAGCTTTCCCGACGGACAGAAAAAGACCCAGTACTTC CASSFPDGQKKTQYF
- - TRBJ2-3 TRBV7-6 TGTGCCAGCAGCTTATCGACGATTTACACAGATACGCAGTATTTT CASSLSTIYTDTQYF
TRBD1 - TRBJ1-2 TRBV6-5 TGTGCCAGCAGTACAGGGGGCGCTTACTATGGCTACACCTTC CASSTGGAYYGYTF
TRBD2 - TRBJ2-3 TRBV5-1 TGCGCCAGCAGCTTGGAGACTAGCGGGAGGCCCACAGATACGCAGTATTTT CASSLETSGRPTDTQYF
- - TRBJ1-1 TRBV6-6 TGTGCCAGCAGGCGCGGAGGGAACACTGAAGCTTTCTTT CASRRGGNTEAFF
TRBD1 - TRBJ1-5 TRBV12-5 TGTGCTAGTGGCAAAGGACAGGGGCGGGCTCAGCCCCAGCATTTT CASGKGQGRAQPQHF
TRBD2 - TRBJ2-1 TRBV5-4 TGTGCCAGCAGCTTGGATAGCGGGAGAGAGTGGCATGAGCAGTTCTTC CASSLDSGREWHEQFF
- medium-sized TRBJ2-2 TRBV30 TGTGCCTGGGGACGGCCCGGGCTTAGGACCGGGGAGCTGTTTTTT CAWGRPGLRTGELFF
- - TRBJ2-3 TRBV12-5 TGTGCTAGTGGTTTACCCCGGGACAAAAGCACAGATACGCAGTATTTT CASGLPRDKSTDTQYF
- few TRBJ2-2 TRBV7-2 TGTGCCAGCACTAGGTCCGGGAATAGCGGGGAGCTGTTTTTT CASTRSGNSGELFF
TRBD1 - TRBJ1-2 TRBV5-1 TGCGCCAGCTTCCCGGGCAGGGGGATGGACTATGGCTACACCTTC CASFPGRGMDYGYTF
- - TRBJ1-1 TRBV29-1 TGCAGCGTTGTTATCCTCAATTTGAACACTGAAGCTTTCTTT CSVVILNLNTEAFF
TRBD1 - TRBJ1-5 TRBV7-2 TGTGCCAGCAGCTTAGAGGGACAGAGGCATCAGCCCCAGCATTTT CASSLEGQRHQPQHF
- few TRBJ2-6 TRBV7-7 TGTGCTAGCAGCTTAGGGACACTTGGGGCCAACGTCCTGACTTTC CASSLGTLGANVLTF
- - TRBJ1-4 TRBV15 TGTGCCACCAGCAGAGGCGGGACCTCTAATGAAAAACTGTTTTTT CATSRGGTSNEKLFF
- - TRBJ2-7 TRBV28 TGTGCCAGCAGTTTATGGGGGACATCCCTCTCGTACGAGCAGTACTTC CASSLWGTSLSYEQYF
TRBD1 - TRBJ1-5 TRBV19 TGTGCCAGTTCTATGGGACAGGGAGTAGGTCAGCCCCAGCATTTT CASSMGQGVGQPQHF
TRBD2 - TRBJ2-5 TRBV7-9 TGTGCCAGCAGCCTGGGGACTAGCGGGTCTCAAGAGACCCAGTACTTC CASSLGTSGSQETQYF
- - TRBJ1-5 TRBV5-6 TGTGCCAGCAGCTTGTTGGGGGCGAGCAATCAGCCCCAGCATTTT CASSLLGASNQPQHF
- - TRBJ2-7 TRBV23-1 TGCGCCAGCAGTCAATGTTTTCAGGGCGAGCAGTACTTC CASSQCFQGEQYF
TRBD1 - TRBJ2-2 TRBV30 TGTGCCTGGGACAGGGTCTACACCGGGGAGCTGTTTTTT CAWDRVYTGELFF
- - TRBJ1-1 TRBV18 TGTGCCAGCTCACCCGGGACGAACACTGAAGCTTTCTTT CASSPGTNTEAFF
TRBD2 once TRBJ2-3 TRBV18 TGTGCCAGCTCAAGCCTAGCGGCTAGCACAGATACGCAGTATTTT CASSSLAASTDTQYF
- - TRBJ1-2 TRBV5-1 TGCGCCAGCACTTTCGGGGACTTCTCTGGCTACACCTTC CASTFGDFSGYTF
- - TRBJ1-6 TRBV4-1 TGCGCCAGCAGCGCATCCAGGGCTAATCTGAATTCACCCCTCCACTTT CASSASRANLNSPLHF
TRBD1 - TRBJ1-5 TRBV6-5 TGTGCCAGCAGTTACGACAGGGACTATAATCAGCCCCAGCATTTT CASSYDRDYNQPQHF
TRBD2 - TRBJ2-1 TRBV5-1 TGCGCCAGCAGCTCAGGACTAGCGGGAGCCAATGAGCAGTTCTTC CASSSGLAGANEQFF
- - TRBJ2-1 TRBV30 TGTGCCTGGAGTGCGTACTCAGTAGGCTACAATGAGCAGTTCTTC CAWSAYSVGYNEQFF
TRBD1 - TRBJ1-4 TRBV28 TGTGCCAGCACTAATCGTCCCGGGACAGGCAATGAAAAACTGTTTTTT CASTNRPGTGNEKLFF
TRBD1 once TRBJ2-1 TRBV12-5 TGTGCTAGCCGATCCGGGGGACAGGGTAATGAGCAGTTCTTC CASRSGGQGNEQFF
- - TRBJ2-1 TRBV18 TGTGCCAGCTCACCAGGGTGGGGTGATGAGCAGTTCTTC CASSPGWGDEQFF
TRBD2 - TRBJ2-2 TRBV28 TGTGCCAGCAGAGGCGGGGGCACCGGGGAGCTGTTTTTT CASRGGGTGELFF
- - TRBJ2-5 TRBV25-1 TGTGCCAGCAGAAGGGGGAGGAGGGACCAAGAGACCCAGTACTTC CASRRGRRDQETQYF
TRBD1 - TRBJ2-1 TRBV5-6 TGTGCCAGCAGCTTTCGGGACAGACCCTACAATGAGCAGTTCTTC CASSFRDRPYNEQFF
TRBD1 - TRBJ2-1 TRBV29-1 TGCAGCGTTCGGACAGGACTCAATGAGCAGTTCTTC CSVRTGLNEQFF
- - TRBJ1-1 TRBV6-5 TGTGCCAGCAGCCGATTCGGACAAGCGAACACTGAAGCTTTCTTT CASSRFGQANTEAFF
- - TRBJ1-1 TRBV19 TGTGCCAGTAGTATAGTAGGAGTGGACACTGAAGCTTTCTTT CASSIVGVDTEAFF
- - TRBJ1-4 TRBV30 TGTGCCTGGAGTTTCGCCCACGGAAATAATGAAAAACTGTTTTTT CAWSFAHGNNEKLFF
TRBD1 - TRBJ1-1 TRBV10-3 TGTGCCATCTCCGGGACAGGGGGAACCCAGAACACTGAAGCTTTCTTT CAISGTGGTQNTEAFF
TRBD2 - TRBJ2-5 TRBV29-1 TGCAGCGTCACGGGTAGCGGGAGGCCCCAAGAGACCCAGTACTTC CSVTGSGRPQETQYF
- once TRBJ2-2 TRBV19 TGTGCCAGTAGCCCGCTCAGAGACTCGAACACCGGGGAGCTGTTTTTT CASSPLRDSNTGELFF
- - TRBJ1-1 TRBV2 TGTGCCAGCAAAGACAGTCCCGGCATCACTGAAGCTTTCTTT CASKDSPGITEAFF
- - TRBJ2-1 TRBV29-1 TGCAGCGTTGTAAGTGGGAGCTCCTACAATGAGCAGTTCTTC CSVVSGSSYNEQFF
- - TRBJ1-1 TRBV19 TGTGCCAGTAGTCGAGGACAGCTTAAAGCTTTCTTT CASSRGQLKAFF
TRBD2 - TRBJ2-5 TRBV29-1 TGCAGCGTTGAAGCCGCGACTAGCCGTTCGACCCAGTACTTC CSVEAATSRSTQYF
TRBD2 - TRBJ2-1 TRBV4-3 TGCGCCAGCAGCCAAGGTTCCGCTAGCGGGAGTCATAACGAGCAGTTCTTC CASSQGSASGSHNEQFF
- - TRBJ2-7 TRBV7-2 TGTGCCAGCAGCTCCACCGCCCGGGGAAGGAACGAGCAGTACTTC CASSSTARGRNEQYF